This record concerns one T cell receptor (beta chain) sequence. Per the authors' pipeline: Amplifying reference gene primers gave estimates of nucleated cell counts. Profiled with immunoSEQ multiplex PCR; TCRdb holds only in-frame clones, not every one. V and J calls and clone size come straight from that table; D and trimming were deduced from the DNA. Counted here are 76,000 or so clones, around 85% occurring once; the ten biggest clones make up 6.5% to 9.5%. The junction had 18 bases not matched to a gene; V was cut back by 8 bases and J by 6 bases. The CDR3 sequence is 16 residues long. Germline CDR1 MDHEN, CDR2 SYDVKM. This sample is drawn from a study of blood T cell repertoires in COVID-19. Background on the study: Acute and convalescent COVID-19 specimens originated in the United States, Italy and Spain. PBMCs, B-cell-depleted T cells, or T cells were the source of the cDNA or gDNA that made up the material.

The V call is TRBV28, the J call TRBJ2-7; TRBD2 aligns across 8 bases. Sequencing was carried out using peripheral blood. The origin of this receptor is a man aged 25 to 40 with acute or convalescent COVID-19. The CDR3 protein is CASSEGSAGGWGEQYF. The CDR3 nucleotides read TGTGCCAGCTCGGAAGGTTCGGCGGGAGGATGGGGCGAGCAGTACTTC.